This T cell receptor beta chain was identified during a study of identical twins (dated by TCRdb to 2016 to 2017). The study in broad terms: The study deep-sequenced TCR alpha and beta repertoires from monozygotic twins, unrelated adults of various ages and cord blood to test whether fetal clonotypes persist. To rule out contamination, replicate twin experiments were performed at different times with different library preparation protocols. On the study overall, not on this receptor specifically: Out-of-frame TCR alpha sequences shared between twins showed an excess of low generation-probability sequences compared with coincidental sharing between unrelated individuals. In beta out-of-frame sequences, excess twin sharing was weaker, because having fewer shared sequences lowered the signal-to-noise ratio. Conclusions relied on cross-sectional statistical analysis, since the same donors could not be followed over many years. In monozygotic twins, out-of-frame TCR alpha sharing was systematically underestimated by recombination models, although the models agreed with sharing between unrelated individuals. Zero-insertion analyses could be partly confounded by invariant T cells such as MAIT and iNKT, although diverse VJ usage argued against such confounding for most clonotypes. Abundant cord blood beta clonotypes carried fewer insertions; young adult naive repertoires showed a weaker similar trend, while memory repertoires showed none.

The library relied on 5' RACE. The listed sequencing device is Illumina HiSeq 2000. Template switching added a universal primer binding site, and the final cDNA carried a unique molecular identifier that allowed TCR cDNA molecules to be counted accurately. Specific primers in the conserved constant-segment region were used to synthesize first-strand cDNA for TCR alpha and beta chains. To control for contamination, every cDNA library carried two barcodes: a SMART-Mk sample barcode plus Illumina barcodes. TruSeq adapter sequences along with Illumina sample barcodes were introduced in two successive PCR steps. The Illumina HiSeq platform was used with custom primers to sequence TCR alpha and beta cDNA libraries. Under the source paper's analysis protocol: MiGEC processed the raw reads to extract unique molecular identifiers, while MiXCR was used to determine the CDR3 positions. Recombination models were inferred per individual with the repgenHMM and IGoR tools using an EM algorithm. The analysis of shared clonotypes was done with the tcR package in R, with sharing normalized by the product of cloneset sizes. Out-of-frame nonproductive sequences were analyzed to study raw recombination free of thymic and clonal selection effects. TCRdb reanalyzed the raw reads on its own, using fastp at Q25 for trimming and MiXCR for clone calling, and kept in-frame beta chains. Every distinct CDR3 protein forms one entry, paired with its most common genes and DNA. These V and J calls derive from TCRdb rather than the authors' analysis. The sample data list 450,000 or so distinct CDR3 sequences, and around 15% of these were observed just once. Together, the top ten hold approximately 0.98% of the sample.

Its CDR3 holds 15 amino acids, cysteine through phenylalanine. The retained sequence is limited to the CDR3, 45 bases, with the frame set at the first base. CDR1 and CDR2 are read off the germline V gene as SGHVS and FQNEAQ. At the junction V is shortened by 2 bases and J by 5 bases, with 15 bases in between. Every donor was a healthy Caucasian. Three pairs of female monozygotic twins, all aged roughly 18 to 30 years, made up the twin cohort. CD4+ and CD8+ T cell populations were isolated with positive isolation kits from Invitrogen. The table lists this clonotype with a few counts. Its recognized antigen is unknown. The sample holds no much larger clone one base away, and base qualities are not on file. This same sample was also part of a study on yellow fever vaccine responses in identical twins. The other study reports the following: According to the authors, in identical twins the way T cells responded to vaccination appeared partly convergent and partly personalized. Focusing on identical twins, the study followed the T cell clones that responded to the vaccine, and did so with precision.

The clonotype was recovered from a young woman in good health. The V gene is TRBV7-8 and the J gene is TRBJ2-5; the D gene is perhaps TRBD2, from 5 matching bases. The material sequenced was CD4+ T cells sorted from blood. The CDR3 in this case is CASSLSFRETETQYF. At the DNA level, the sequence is TGTGCCAGCAGCTTATCTTTTAGGGAGACGGAGACCCAGTACTTC.